The clone carrying this T cell receptor beta chain was detected many times. The antigen is unknown. This sample was included in a study of T cells in Graves' hyperthyroidism and ophthalmopathy. Study findings and constraints: Blood also showed most of the thyroid clonotypes that were expanded above 0.001.

The CDR3 regions of TCR beta were amplified from RNA transcripts. Carried out on the TCR CDR3, a first-round RT-PCR used the HTBI primer set. MiXCR was run by TCRdb on the multiplex PCR reads, yielding one entry per CDR3 protein. In the table there are around 690,000 distinct CDR3 sequences, about 18% of which are singletons. The sequence came from a man aged 45 to 65 with Graves' hyperthyroidism. Sequencing was carried out using blood.

The CDR3 DNA sequence: TGTGCCAGCAGTGAAGGGTTAGTAGCGGGGACCACAGATACGCAGTATTTT. Amino acid sequence: CASSEGLVAGTTDTQYF. This sequence joins TRBV6-1 and TRBJ2-3, with 8 bases that match TRBD2. Germline CDR1 is MNHNS and CDR2 is SASEGT. The ends lost 1 base at V and 2 bases at J; junction bases unmatched: 8. CDR3 length: 17 residues.